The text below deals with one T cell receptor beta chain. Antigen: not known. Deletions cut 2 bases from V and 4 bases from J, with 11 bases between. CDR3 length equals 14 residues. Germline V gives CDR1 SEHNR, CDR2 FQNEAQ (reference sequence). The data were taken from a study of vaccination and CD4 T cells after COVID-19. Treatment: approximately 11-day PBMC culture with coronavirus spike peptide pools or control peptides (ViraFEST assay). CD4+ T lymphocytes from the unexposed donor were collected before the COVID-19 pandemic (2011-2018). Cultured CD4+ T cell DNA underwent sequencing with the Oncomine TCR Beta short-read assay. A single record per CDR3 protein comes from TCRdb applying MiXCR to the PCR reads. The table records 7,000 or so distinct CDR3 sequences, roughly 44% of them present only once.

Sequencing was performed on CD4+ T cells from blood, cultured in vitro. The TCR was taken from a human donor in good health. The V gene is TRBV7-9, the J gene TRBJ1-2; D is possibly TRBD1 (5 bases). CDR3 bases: TGTGCCAGCAGCTTACAGGGTTGGGGCTATGGCTACACCTTC. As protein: CASSLQGWGYGYTF.